The text below deals with one T cell receptor (beta chain). The antigen it binds to is not known. Base qualities are not at hand, and no much larger clone is one base apart. Participants in the prospective study were enrolled through a virtual design, were aged about 18 to 89 years, and lived in roughly 24 United States geographic areas. In the prospective study, participants were assigned to cohorts based on the clinical history participants reported in a screening survey and a study questionnaire. ImmuneRACE Cohort 3 recovered participants were defined by two consecutive negative NP/OP PCR tests, healthcare professional clearance, or symptom resolution. In the prospective study, whole blood, serum and a nasopharyngeal or oropharyngeal swab were collected from each participant by mobile phlebotomists. Over an approximately 2-month period, participants in the prospective study had the option of providing additional blood draws and questionnaires. Before DNA extraction, prospective study blood samples were shipped either frozen or at room temperature.

TCRbeta CDR3 regions were amplified from genomic DNA using the immunoSEQ Assay, a bias-controlled multiplex PCR. The authors' analysis ran thus. Nucleated cell counts per sample were estimated from amplification of reference gene primers within the assay. Sequence reads were collapsed and filtered to measure the absolute abundance of every unique TCRbeta CDR3 rearrangement. For each sample, productive Simpson clonality was calculated by taking the square root of Simpson's diversity index across productive rearrangements. The table comes from immuneACCESS by way of TCRdb, which keeps in-frame sequences with V and J called. Part of the clones is missing from these tables; in studies checked, under half for an unresolved V gene and the rest for unknown reasons. V and J calls plus clone size are reproduced from that table; the DNA served to infer D and trimming. This sample is represented by hundreds of thousands of clones; 75% to 90% of them were singletons. The ten largest clones capture about 1.2% of the sample.

The entry originates in a study of blood T cell repertoires in COVID-19 (dated by TCRdb to the early 2020s). Study-wide context: Samples from collaborators originated in the United States, Italy and Spain and spanned both the acute and convalescent phases of COVID-19. The prospective study material was composed of cDNA or gDNA derived from T cells, B-cell-depleted T cells, or PBMCs. A freely available public database, intended as a resource for researchers studying the immune response to SARS-CoV-2, is where the repertoires were released. Samples came from the ongoing ImmuneRACE study (first 160 participants) plus 1,254 subjects from 6 global collaborators. HLA class I and class II types, where available, came from metadata supplied by the sample provider rather than from assay-based typing. Sample metadata almost always included a de-identified subject ID, COVID-19 status, age in years and sex. Deeply sampled blood TCRbeta repertoires from subjects exposed to, actively infected with, or recovered from COVID-19 were included in the dataset. General findings and caveats noted by the study authors: The quantity of clinical and demographic metadata differed by source and by participant and was supplied without curation.

The germline V gene yields SGHNT for CDR1 and YENEEA for CDR2. Counted from cysteine to phenylalanine, this CDR3 has 12 amino acids. Kept here is only the CDR3 DNA, which spans 36 bases and is read in frame from base 1. The trim is 5 bases for V and 8 bases for J, with a gap of 10 bases between the germline ends. The sequence links TRBV11-3 to TRBJ2-1; no confident D gene assignment can be made. The receptor was isolated from a man aged 30 to 45 who had recovered from COVID-19. Sequencing used PBMCs or T cells enriched from blood (not recorded which). The bases are TGTGCCAGCAGCGACGACACCCATGAGCAGTTCTTC. This gives the protein CASSDDTHEQFF.